Detailed here is one T cell receptor beta chain. Its target antigen remains unknown. Per-nucleotide qualities are absent, and no much larger clonotype sits a single base away. Receptor amplification or capture employed the immunoSEQ multiplex PCR assay. The multiplex PCR relied on a mix of 60 forward primers for TCR Vbeta segments and 13 reverse primers for TCR Jbeta segments. The CDR3 region of rearranged TCR beta genes was amplified from genomic DNA by a multiplex PCR assay. The Illumina HiSeq System was used to sequence the amplified TCR beta libraries as 87-base-pair reads. For the original study's pipeline: A later analysis tallied 75 million to 95 million unique TCR beta chains across the 666 repertoires, and some 12 million of those chains were shared by two or more donors. Raw reads were error-corrected and collapsed into unique sequences with a nearest-neighbor algorithm that merged closely related sequences to remove PCR and sequencing errors. V, D and J gene segments were assigned by aligning CDR3 sequences to IMGT reference sequences. For a sequence to be retained, a match of at least six nucleotides was required to both a V gene segment and a J gene segment. Rearrangements were classified as productive when the CDR3 lacked stop codons and remained in frame with V and J, and all other rearrangements were classified as non-productive. CDR3 was defined by IMGT convention, running from the second conserved V-encoded cysteine to the conserved J-encoded phenylalanine. In an earlier analysis of some 550 of the donors, sequences lacking an unambiguous match to a single V gene segment were excluded. In an earlier analysis of around 590 of the donors, a V segment was called functional when productive rearrangements were above 56.7%, and segregating when the standard deviation between donors exceeded 5%. A statistical classification framework was built to diagnose cytomegalovirus status from the catalog of TCR beta chain sequences. In a later analysis, TCR nucleotide sequences were compared against IMGT/GENE-DB human TR gene sequences so that V and J genes could be assigned. In a later analysis, CDR3 sequences and most-parsimonious VDJ recombination scenarios were assigned using the TCRdist pipeline. In a later analysis, each TCR beta chain was defined by its CDR3 amino acid sequence together with its V-gene family, and reads without a unique V-gene family were excluded. To address suspected cross-contamination and a sequencing artifact, a later analysis removed roughly 640 highly shared, low-generation-probability nucleotide sequences. For each public chain, a later analysis derived a clonal expansion index from normalized ranks of inferred template counts within each repertoire. In a later analysis, generation probabilities were computed with a VDJ recombination model fitted to out-of-frame rearrangements, and the resulting probabilities were checked against IGoR. In a later analysis, hypergeometric tests were used to score TCR-TCR, TCR-HLA and TCR-CMV co-occurrence, with a repertoire-size bias correction applied to TCR pairs. To estimate false discovery rates, a later analysis permuted the HLA or CMV assignments 20 times. In a later analysis, co-occurring TCRs were grouped using DBSCAN, with TCRdist sequence similarity added in when clustering inside HLA-allele-positive subsets. Repertoires with fewer than 30,000 or more than 120,000 public chains were left out of co-occurrence clustering, as were about five repertoires with anomalous nucleotide sharing. This is the immuneACCESS table as TCRdb keeps it, with only in-frame sequences that have V and J called. A part of the clones is gone; compared with another copy, unresolved V genes explain less than half, and the rest is unexplained. The D gene and trimming were derived from the DNA, and the V and J assignments and clone size from that table. The sample profile shows 100,000 to 150,000 clones; 81% of them were found once. The ten largest account for almost 6% of the sample.

This sample stems from a study of cytomegalovirus exposure and HLA in healthy donors (TCRdb year 2017). Background on the whole study: An earlier analysis of about 530 of the donors reported around 280 Gb of sequence data and 117 million unique TCR beta sequences obtained from about 170 million T cells. Roughly 310 gigabases of sequencing data and tens of millions of unique TCR sequences were included in an early release covering about 700 HLA-typed donors. Among the roughly 370 genotyped donors, around 81% belonged to the genetic ancestry cluster associated with self-reported Caucasian donors. The aim of the study was to test whether cataloging public T cell receptors could identify signatures of past pathogen exposure. The T cell repertoires of 666 subjects were profiled by immunosequencing and related to cytomegalovirus serostatus. Along with the approximately 600-subject first cohort, a separate validation cohort of over 90 different subjects was used. High-throughput TCR immunosequencing, statistical association of individual TCRs with disease status, and machine learning were combined to predict cytomegalovirus infection status. A later analysis re-examined previously published TCR beta repertoires from just over 650 donors and added high-resolution HLA genotyping to investigate patterns of TCR occurrence. Rather than using new phenotypic data, the later analysis identified candidate immune exposures from TCR beta sequences and from how often those sequences occurred across donors. In an earlier analysis of 587 of the donors, high-throughput TCR beta sequencing was used to judge whether each TCR beta V gene segment behaved as functional or pseudogenic. Donor age, sex, ethnicity and CMV serostatus were compiled alongside the repertoire data. Genome-wide SNP genotypes for about three fifths of the roughly 700 donors were used in a later genetic analysis, which treated that subset as a discovery cohort. Every discovery cohort repertoire had been produced on one sequencing platform. HLA typing covered class I and class II loci at four-digit resolution. The number of typed donors differed by locus: about 629-630 for A, B, C, DRB1 and DQB1; 522 for DQA1; some 590 for DPA1; and roughly 450 for DPB1. Five DR-DQ haplotypes were handled as single units for association and clustering, since linkage in the cohort was strong. Among around 400 genotyped donors of the cohort, an average of roughly 240,000 unique TCR beta nucleotide sequences were sequenced per donor, around 18% of them non-productive. The full study reports these points: Cytomegalovirus status was reported to be diagnosed by the classifier with high specificity and sensitivity in both the original and validation cohorts. An association between a missense DCLRE1C variant and V-gene and J-gene trimming of TCR beta chains was found in a later genetic analysis and replicated in an independent cohort. A later analysis found that most CMV-associated TCR beta chains appeared HLA-restricted, with HLA associations seemingly driven largely by CMV exposure. According to a later genetic analysis, donors in an Asian-associated ancestry cluster had fewer N-insertions in productive TCRs than the approximately 610-donor mean. Most TCR sequences were seen in very few donors, while some public TCRs were found in many individuals. A later analysis associated 15,000 to 20,000 TCR beta sequences with specific HLA alleles at a false discovery rate of 0.05. According to the authors, the approach could potentially be generalized to other disease states and immunological phenotypes. Some IMGT-functional V segments, including TRBV6-2 and TRBV6-3, could not be told apart with the 87-base-pair reads, so those segments were excluded. In an earlier analysis of 500 to 650 of the donors, most TCR beta V segments appeared in productive rearrangements about 87% or about 30% of the time, broadly matching IMGT annotations. Assigning TCR associations to individual alleles was difficult when HLA alleles, especially DR and DQ, strongly co-occurred. A further reported finding was that TCR beta sequences accurately predicted the HLA-A and HLA-B alleles for most subjects in the first cohort. In a later analysis, HLA-associated TCR beta chains showed more clonal expansion and lower generation probabilities than non-associated chains that were equally common. Because counts were too low, roughly 16 rarely observed V segments, including chromosome 9 orphons, were excluded from the earlier analysis of some 540 of the donors. The cohort was sequenced for TCR beta chains only, and without alpha or paired-chain data the features that could be detected were limited. Correlated functional status among segregating V segments might be attributable to linkage disequilibrium, but an unknown experimental factor could not be ruled out. Because HLA typing was unavailable for some donors at each locus, only the typed subset was used in association tests. A group of highly shared sequence variants was considered likely to be a technical artifact of the sequencing pipeline. In vitro tests confirmed that three of the cytomegalovirus-associated TCR beta chains recognize cytomegalovirus antigens. In a later analysis, TCR association rates were found to vary across HLA loci, with the most associated TCRs seen for DRB1 alleles and the fewest for HLA-C alleles. The study listed over 150 TCR beta chains as associated with cytomegalovirus. According to a later analysis, parvovirus B19, influenza, CMV and Epstein-Barr virus appeared linked to several top co-occurrence clusters. Roughly uniform sequencing depth across donors was assumed in presence/absence analyses, although this assumption may not hold. Immune exposure information for the cohort was limited to CMV serostatus.

The cohort comprised around 700 healthy bone marrow donors. All cohort members were sampled while nominally healthy, although unrecorded immune exposures were likely present. The donor was CMV seropositive and was included in the group of 270 or so seropositive cohort members. Each donor provided a peripheral blood sample, and peripheral blood mononuclear cells were used for TCR beta sequencing. The Qiagen DNeasy Blood Extraction Kit was used to extract genomic DNA from the blood cell samples. From its cysteine to its phenylalanine, the CDR3 spans 14 amino acids. Only CDR3 DNA is held: 42 bases, read in frame from base 1. The germline V gene encodes CDR1 MRHNA and CDR2 SNTAGT. From V the trimming removes 6 bases and from J it removes 5 bases, while the gene matches leave 6 bases of the junction unaccounted for.

What was sequenced was PBMCs. Recombination joined TRBV6-4 with TRBJ1-1; 10 middle bases align to TRBD1. This sequence originates from a woman aged 40 to 49 in good health and CMV-seropositive. The sequenced DNA is TGTGCCAGCAGAGAGACAGGGGGCGTTACTGAAGCTTTCTTT. Translated, this gives CASRETGGVTEAFF.